This entry lists 3 T cell receptor beta chains sequenced from one sample in a study of cytomegalovirus exposure and HLA in healthy donors (dated by TCRdb to the late 2010s). Libraries were constructed by the immunoSEQ multiplex PCR assay. For the multiplex PCR, a mixture combining 60 forward primers for TCR Vbeta segments and 13 reverse primers for TCR Jbeta segments was used. TCRdb holds this immuneACCESS table with in-frame rearrangements only. Some clones are missing; in checked studies, unresolved V genes explain under half, and the rest has no known cause. The table held for this sample gives 80,000 or so clones. Of the sample, less than 1.5% falls within the top ten clones. Sequences were obtained from PBMCs. These TCRs come from a woman aged 30 to 39 in good health and CMV-seronegative.

This chain uses TRBV19 with TRBJ1-2, with TRBD1 matching 8 bases. CDR1 LNHDA and CDR2 SQIVND come from the germline V gene (reference sequence). The CDR3 spans 16 residues. J was trimmed by 4 bases and V by 6 bases; bases with no gene match: 13. Here the CDR3 reads CASSPGQALSIYGYTF. In DNA form, the CDR3 reads TGTGCCAGTAGCCCGGGACAGGCCCTAAGCATCTATGGCTACACCTTC.

V is TRBV2 and J is TRBJ1-1; D is unresolved. Germline values: CDR1 SNHLY, CDR2 FYNNEI. The CDR3 runs 11 residues. Trimming removed 7 bases from V and 5 bases from J, with 8 bases in between. This CDR3 reads CASTLRTEAFF. CDR3 nucleotide sequence: TGTGCCAGCACACTCCGAACTGAAGCTTTCTTT.

This chain joins TRBV20-1 and TRBJ2-1, with 7 nucleotides matching TRBD1. The CDR3 contains 11 residues. From germline, CDR1 is DFQATT and CDR2 SNEGSKA (reference sequence). V lost 4 bases to trimming and J lost 12 bases; unmatched junction nucleotides: 6. The CDR3 DNA reads TGCAGTGCTACAACAGGGGAGCGGCAGTTCTTC. Its protein is CSATTGERQFF.